Here is one T cell receptor beta chain with its context. The V gene end was trimmed by 3 bases and the J gene end by 15 bases; junction bases not matched to a gene: 7. CDR3 length: 12 amino acids. Germline V CDR1 and CDR2: SGHVS, FQNEAQ. Stated treatment: 19 received Ad26.COV2.S at low or high dose, single or two shots; a few received placebo; per-sample allocation not given. Samples were taken on day 63 after the first vaccine or placebo injection. A Boston donor was an adult aged 18-55 years. Repertoires were generated with immunoSEQ multiplex PCR, while TCRdb's copy carries only in-frame clones and drops some. In the table there are some 340,000 clones, around four fifths of which are singletons. This record belongs to a study of Ad26.COV2.S vaccination and SARS-CoV-2 variants.

The TCR sequence derives from a person between 18 and 65 years old who received the Ad26.COV2.S COVID-19 vaccine or a placebo. V is TRBV7-8 and J is TRBJ2-1, with 8 positions matching TRBD2. Material: peripheral blood, obtained in a trial of Ad26.COV2.S vaccine versus placebo. The CDR3 protein is CASSLGEAGGFF. In nucleotides, the CDR3 is TGTGCCAGCAGCTTGGGTGAGGCGGGGGGGTTCTTC.